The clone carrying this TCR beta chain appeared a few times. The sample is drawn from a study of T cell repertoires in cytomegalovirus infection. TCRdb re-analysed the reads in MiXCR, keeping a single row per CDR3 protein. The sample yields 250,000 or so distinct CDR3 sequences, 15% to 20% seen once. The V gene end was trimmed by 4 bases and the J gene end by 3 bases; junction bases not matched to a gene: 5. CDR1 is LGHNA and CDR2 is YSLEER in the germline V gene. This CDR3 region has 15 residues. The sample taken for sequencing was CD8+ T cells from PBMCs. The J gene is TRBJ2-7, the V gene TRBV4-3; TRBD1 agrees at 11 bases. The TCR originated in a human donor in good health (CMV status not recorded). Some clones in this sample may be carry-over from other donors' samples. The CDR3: CASSRDRGSIYEQYF. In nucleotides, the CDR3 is TGCGCCAGCAGCCGGGACAGGGGGAGTATCTACGAGCAGTACTTC.